A selection of T cell receptor beta chains follows, all from one sample in a study of T-cell memory formation after mild COVID-19. TCRdb ran MiXCR on the 5' RACE reads and lists one entry per CDR3 protein. The data show 150,000 to 200,000 distinct CDR3 sequences, about 9.9% seen once. The sample comprised PBMCs or a T cell subset sorted from them (not recorded which). Receptor source: a man aged 18 to 29 who had mild COVID-19 (a few samples of this study predate the infection). Cell type and time point are not known. Each CDR3 is given with its conserved first and last residue. The D gene is left open where the match is weak. Where a row states a size, it is once, few, many or the class of an expanded clone; other rows omit it.

abundance: NA
j_gene: TRBJ2-5
v_gene: TRBV20-1
d_gene: NA
CDR3aa: CSASQDSPETQYF
CDR3nt: TGCAGTGCTAGCCAGGACTCCCCAGAGACCCAGTACTTC

abundance: NA
j_gene: TRBJ2-3
v_gene: TRBV7-2
d_gene: TRBD1
CDR3aa: CASSYRRGDTQYF
CDR3nt: TGTGCCAGCAGCTACCGCAGGGGGGATACGCAGTATTTT

abundance: many
j_gene: TRBJ2-2
v_gene: TRBV29-1
d_gene: NA
CDR3aa: CSVEVTAGELFF
CDR3nt: TGCAGCGTGGAGGTGACAGCCGGGGAGCTGTTTTTT

abundance: few
j_gene: TRBJ2-5
v_gene: TRBV12-3/TRBV12-4
d_gene: NA
CDR3aa: CASSFLASETQYF
CDR3nt: TGTGCCAGCAGTTTCTTAGCTTCAGAGACCCAGTACTTC

abundance: NA
j_gene: TRBJ2-7
v_gene: TRBV3-1
d_gene: NA
CDR3aa: CASTPGPESDF
CDR3nt: TGTGCCAGCACTCCAGGACCAGAGTCGGACTTC

abundance: few
j_gene: TRBJ1-1
v_gene: TRBV7-9
d_gene: NA
CDR3aa: CASSLDSLEAFF
CDR3nt: TGTGCCAGCAGCTTAGACAGTCTTGAAGCTTTCTTT

abundance: many
j_gene: TRBJ1-5
v_gene: TRBV7-2
d_gene: NA
CDR3aa: CASSLAGTGSIQPQHF
CDR3nt: TGTGCCAGCAGCTTAGCCGGGACGGGGTCTATTCAGCCCCAGCATTTT

abundance: NA
j_gene: TRBJ1-5
v_gene: TRBV12-3/TRBV12-4
d_gene: TRBD1
CDR3aa: CASSQTGVLQPQHF
CDR3nt: TGTGCCAGCAGCCAGACAGGGGTTTTGCAGCCCCAGCATTTT

abundance: few
j_gene: TRBJ1-5
v_gene: TRBV25-1
d_gene: TRBD1
CDR3aa: CASTAGGLQPQHF
CDR3nt: TGTGCCAGCACAGCAGGGGGTTTACAACCCCAGCATTTT

abundance: few
j_gene: TRBJ2-2
v_gene: TRBV11-1
d_gene: NA
CDR3aa: CASSLAAMNTGELFF
CDR3nt: TGTGCCAGCAGCCTAGCTGCGATGAACACCGGGGAGCTGTTTTTT

abundance: NA
j_gene: TRBJ2-7
v_gene: TRBV5-1
d_gene: NA
CDR3aa: CASSLGGTLRYEQYF
CDR3nt: TGCGCCAGCAGCTTGGGTGGGACACTCCGCTACGAGCAGTACTTC

abundance: few
j_gene: TRBJ2-4
v_gene: TRBV3-1
d_gene: NA
CDR3aa: CASSQDSATSF
CDR3nt: TGTGCCAGCAGCCAAGATAGCGCAACCAGCTTC

abundance: NA
j_gene: TRBJ2-1
v_gene: TRBV20-1
d_gene: TRBD2
CDR3aa: CSAPMGSGGAGGNEQFF
CDR3nt: TGCAGTGCCCCCATGGGCAGCGGGGGGGCCGGGGGCAATGAGCAGTTCTTC

abundance: NA
j_gene: TRBJ1-1
v_gene: TRBV5-1
d_gene: NA
CDR3aa: CASSLRGGSTEAFF
CDR3nt: TGCGCCAGCAGCTTGCGCGGAGGGAGCACTGAAGCTTTCTTT

abundance: many
j_gene: TRBJ2-6
v_gene: TRBV6-2/TRBV6-3
d_gene: NA
CDR3aa: CASFQGSGANVLTF
CDR3nt: TGTGCCAGCTTCCAGGGCTCTGGGGCCAACGTCCTGACTTTC

abundance: many
j_gene: TRBJ1-2
v_gene: TRBV7-2
d_gene: NA
CDR3aa: CASSFDRNYGYTF
CDR3nt: TGTGCCAGCAGTTTTGACAGGAACTATGGCTACACCTTC

abundance: few
j_gene: TRBJ1-1
v_gene: TRBV6-2/TRBV6-3
d_gene: TRBD1
CDR3aa: CASRPEWGQDLLDRRNTEAFF
CDR3nt: TGTGCCAGCAGACCCGAGTGGGGACAGGATCTGTTGGATAGGAGGAACACTGAAGCTTTCTTT

abundance: few
j_gene: TRBJ2-2
v_gene: TRBV2
d_gene: NA
CDR3aa: CASRGPTLNTGELFF
CDR3nt: TGTGCCAGCAGGGGGCCAACCTTGAACACCGGGGAGCTGTTTTTT

abundance: NA
j_gene: TRBJ2-3
v_gene: TRBV6-2/TRBV6-3
d_gene: NA
CDR3aa: CASSHPGELTDTQYF
CDR3nt: TGTGCCAGCTCCCACCCGGGGGAGCTTACAGATACGCAGTATTTT

abundance: NA
j_gene: TRBJ2-7
v_gene: TRBV7-2
d_gene: NA
CDR3aa: CASSYYVEQYF
CDR3nt: TGTGCCAGCAGCTACTACGTCGAGCAGTACTTC

abundance: NA
j_gene: TRBJ2-1
v_gene: TRBV5-1
d_gene: TRBD2
CDR3aa: CASSRRLAGDNEQFF
CDR3nt: TGCGCCAGCAGCCGACGACTAGCTGGAGACAATGAGCAGTTCTTC

abundance: NA
j_gene: TRBJ2-7
v_gene: TRBV5-1
d_gene: TRBD2
CDR3aa: CASSPWLGLAGGLDEQYF
CDR3nt: TGCGCCAGCAGCCCCTGGCTGGGACTAGCGGGGGGGCTGGACGAGCAGTACTTC

abundance: NA
j_gene: TRBJ2-4
v_gene: TRBV3-1
d_gene: NA
CDR3aa: CASSQESGASLNIQYF
CDR3nt: TGTGCCAGCAGCCAAGAGAGCGGCGCTAGTTTAAACATTCAGTACTTC

abundance: NA
j_gene: TRBJ1-3
v_gene: TRBV9
d_gene: NA
CDR3aa: CASSGADPGNTIYF
CDR3nt: TGTGCCAGCAGCGGCGCAGATCCTGGAAACACCATATATTTT

abundance: NA
j_gene: TRBJ2-7
v_gene: TRBV7-2
d_gene: TRBD2
CDR3aa: CASSPRAGQSYEQYF
CDR3nt: TGTGCCAGCAGCCCGCGAGCGGGGCAATCCTACGAGCAGTACTTC

abundance: few
j_gene: TRBJ2-7
v_gene: TRBV20-1
d_gene: NA
CDR3aa: CSARDLAKVDEQYF
CDR3nt: TGCAGTGCTAGAGATCTCGCAAAGGTGGACGAGCAGTACTTC

abundance: few
j_gene: TRBJ2-7
v_gene: TRBV12-3/TRBV12-4
d_gene: TRBD1
CDR3aa: CASTDRRTGGQIF
CDR3nt: TGTGCCAGCACCGATCGTAGGACAGGGGGCCAGATCTTC

abundance: NA
j_gene: TRBJ2-3
v_gene: TRBV18
d_gene: NA
CDR3aa: CASSPSRGVSTDTQYF
CDR3nt: TGTGCCAGCTCACCAAGCAGGGGCGTTAGCACAGATACGCAGTATTTT

abundance: NA
j_gene: TRBJ1-4
v_gene: TRBV12-3/TRBV12-4
d_gene: TRBD1
CDR3aa: CASNNRGGEKLFF
CDR3nt: TGTGCCAGCAATAACAGGGGAGGCGAAAAACTGTTTTTT

abundance: NA
j_gene: TRBJ1-2
v_gene: TRBV5-1
d_gene: NA
CDR3aa: CASSLAGTANYGYTF
CDR3nt: TGCGCCAGCAGCTTGGCCGGAACAGCTAACTATGGCTACACCTTC

abundance: NA
j_gene: TRBJ2-5
v_gene: TRBV20-1
d_gene: TRBD2
CDR3aa: CSVSGGPPETQYF
CDR3nt: TGCAGTGTGTCGGGGGGGCCTCCAGAGACCCAGTACTTC

abundance: NA
j_gene: TRBJ2-5
v_gene: TRBV3-1
d_gene: NA
CDR3aa: CASSQDPREETQYF
CDR3nt: TGTGCCAGCAGCCAAGATCCACGGGAAGAGACCCAGTACTTC